The 16 T cell receptor beta chains presented below share a single source sample, sequenced in a study of neoadjuvant anti-PD-1 for oral cavity cancer. Time point of the sample: after neoadjuvant nivolumab, at surgical resection. Clones were sequenced by immunoSEQ multiplex PCR, and TCRdb holds only the in-frame ones, with some missing. Of fewer than 25,000 clones listed, 45% were seen once; the top ten hold 40%. This sample comprised tumor tissue, obtained after nivolumab (anti-PD-1) treatment. The receptor source for this set is a person aged 35-79 years with oral cavity squamous cell carcinoma.

The chain links TRBV5-1 to TRBJ2-7, with TRBD1 matching over 7 bases. The ends lost 3 bases at V and 2 bases at J; junction bases unmatched: 2. Germline CDR1 is SGHRS and CDR2 is YFSETQ. The CDR3 spans 13 residues. This CDR3 reads CASSYGTAYEQYF. In DNA, the CDR3 is TGCGCCAGCAGCTACGGGACAGCCTACGAGCAGTACTTC.

J is TRBJ2-3 and V is TRBV4-2; D remains unclear. Trimming took 0 bases from V and 0 from J, leaving 10 bases between them. Germline V lookup: CDR1 LGHNA, CDR2 YNFKEQ. The CDR3 is 16 residues long. The CDR3 reads CASSQDVFDSTDTQYF. DNA for the CDR3: TGTGCCAGCAGCCAAGATGTGTTTGACAGCACAGATACGCAGTATTTT.

This clone has a handful of counts. The chain joins TRBV27 to TRBJ1-2, with D hard to call. V was clipped by 4 bases and J by 0 bases, with 6 bases between them. The germline CDR1 and CDR2 sequences are MNHEY and SMNVEV (reference sequence). This CDR3 has 13 amino acids. The CDR3 DNA reads TGTGCCAGCAGTTCCAGGTCTAACTATGGCTACACCTTC. Its translation is CASSSRSNYGYTF.

The chain links TRBV28 to TRBJ1-3, with D unclear. Germline CDR1 and CDR2: MDHEN and SYDVKM. V was trimmed by 1 base and J by 0 bases, leaving 4 bases between them. This CDR3 has 14 amino acids. CDR3 DNA: TGTGCCAGCAGTTTATCGCACTCTGGAAACACCATATATTTT. The encoded protein is CASSLSHSGNTIYF.

The rearrangement uses TRBV5-1 and TRBJ2-5; TRBD2 might be the D (6 bases). Germline values: CDR1 SGHRS, CDR2 YFSETQ. The V and J ends lost 6 bases and 2 bases respectively, with 14 bases between them. CDR3 length: 14 amino acids. As DNA, the CDR3 is TGCGCCAGCACCCAAGGGACTGTACAAGAGACCCAGTACTTC. Amino acid sequence: CASTQGTVQETQYF. Using reference TRBV5-1 and TRBJ2-5 for the parts outside the CDR3, the full variable domain is KAGVTQTPRYLIKTRGQQVTLSCSPISGHRSVSWYQQTPGQGLQFLFEYFSETQRNKGNFPGRFSGRQFSNSRSEMNVSTLELGDSALYLCASTQGTVQETQYFGPGTRLLVL.

V and J are TRBV7-9 and TRBJ1-2; D remains unclear. The V end lost 1 base, the J end lost 1 base, and 7 bases lay between the germline ends. The CDR3 contains 14 residues. The germline CDR1 and CDR2 sequences are SEHNR and FQNEAQ (reference sequence). This CDR3 reads CASSLGGNNYGYTF. CDR3 nucleotide sequence: TGTGCCAGCAGCTTAGGGGGTAATAACTATGGCTACACCTTC.

This clone was found once. The rearrangement joins TRBV19 to TRBJ1-1, with D hard to call. The length of the CDR3 is 15 residues. The V gene lost 2 bases and the J gene lost 3 bases, with 13 bases spanning the gap. Germline V gene lookup returns CDR1 LNHDA and CDR2 SQIVND (reference sequence). The CDR3: CASSITQVVDTEAFF. CDR3 nucleotide sequence: TGTGCCAGTAGTATAACGCAGGTTGTAGACACTGAAGCTTTCTTT.

The gene calls are TRBV6-1 and TRBJ2-1; 12 nucleotides align to TRBD2. Germline CDR1 reads MNHNS; CDR2 reads SASEGT. The CDR3 consists of 15 residues. The junction had 4 bases not matched to a gene; V was cut back by 4 bases and J by 6 bases. CDR3 DNA: TGTGCCAGCAGTGGACTAGCGGGGGTAGCCAATGAGCAGTTCTTC. Translation gives CASSGLAGVANEQFF.

This clone showed up just a few times. The genes are TRBV15 and TRBJ2-3; perhaps TRBD1 as D (6 bases). The V end was cut by 0 bases, the J end by 5 bases, with 27 bases between. The germline V gene has CDR1 LNHNV and CDR2 YYDKDF (reference sequence). The CDR3 is made up of 20 amino acids. The CDR3 protein is CATSRDRGQGGSALEDTQYF. The CDR3 coding sequence is TGTGCCACCAGCAGAGATAGGGGACAAGGCGGATCTGCCTTAGAAGATACGCAGTATTTT. Full variable domain (missing parts from reference TRBV15 and TRBJ2-3): DAMVIQNPRYQVTQFGKPVTLSCSQTLNHNVMYWYQQKSSQAPKLLFHYYDKDFNNEADTPDNFQSRRPNTSFCFLDIRSPGLGDTAMYLCATSRDRGQGGSALEDTQYFGPGTRLTVL.

The gene calls are TRBV2 and TRBJ1-6; D unresolved. V lost 1 base and J lost 4, with 11 bases in between. CDR1 and CDR2 from the germline V gene are SNHLY and FYNNEI. There are 16 residues in the CDR3. The CDR3 protein is CASSEDRALYNSPLHF. CDR3 DNA sequence: TGTGCCAGCAGTGAAGACAGAGCATTGTATAATTCACCCCTCCACTTT. Looking up the rest from reference TRBV2 and TRBJ1-6 gives the full variable domain: EPEVTQTPSHQVTQMGQEVILRCVPISNHLYFYWYRQILGQKVEFLVSFYNNEISEKSEIFDDQFSVERPDGSNFTLKIRSTKLEDSAMYFCASSEDRALYNSPLHFGNGTRLTVT.

The rearrangement joins TRBV6-5 to TRBJ2-2; D is undetermined. The V end lost 1 base, the J end lost 3 bases, and 6 bases lay between the germline ends. CDR1 is MNHEY, CDR2 SVGAGI, per germline. The CDR3 is 14 amino acids. As DNA, the CDR3 is TGTGCCAGCAGTTACTATGATTACACCGGGGAGCTGTTTTTT. It specifies CASSYYDYTGELFF.

This clone occurred a few times. The rearrangement links TRBV7-2 to TRBJ2-7; TRBD1 matches 9 bases. Germline CDR1 SGHTA, CDR2 FQGNSA. Unmatched junction bases numbered 12, after V lost 4 bases and J lost 5 bases. The CDR3 runs to 16 residues. The CDR3 nucleotides read TGTGCCAGCAGCTCAGTGGCGGGACAGGGATCAAACGAGCAGTACTTC. Protein: CASSSVAGQGSNEQYF.

For the CDR3, the DNA is TGTGCCAGTAGTCTTCCGACTAGCGGGGGGTACAATGAGCAGTTCTTC. Translated: CASSLPTSGGYNEQFF. The V gene is TRBV19, the J gene TRBJ2-1; 13 bases agree with TRBD2. The CDR3 runs 16 residues. Germline CDR1 is LNHDA and CDR2 is SQIVND (reference sequence). V lost 5 bases and J lost 4; bases outside the gene matches: 5.

The chain recombines TRBV5-1 with TRBJ1-4; D remains unclear. With 8 bases removed from V and 0 bases from J, the gap between germline ends came to 14 bases. The length of the CDR3 is 15 residues. Germline values: CDR1 SGHRS, CDR2 YFSETQ. The CDR3 DNA is TGCGCCAGTACCCCTGACGGGGCAACTAATGAAAAACTGTTTTTT. It yields the protein CASTPDGATNEKLFF.

The gene calls are TRBV23-1 and TRBJ1-1; D possibly corresponds to TRBD1 (5 bases). TRBV23-1 is marked as an open reading frame, function uncertain. This CDR3 contains 18 residues. With 4 bases removed from V and 1 base from J, the gap between germline ends came to 22 bases. Here the CDR3 DNA reads TGCGCCAGCAGTCCTAGTAGATCTTCAGGGAGGGAGAACACTGAAGCTTTCTTT. Translated, it gives CASSPSRSSGRENTEAFF.

This clone was picked up a small number of times. The chain combines TRBV28 with TRBJ1-2; possibly TRBD1 for D (5 bases). Deletions cut 3 bases from V and 4 bases from J, with 18 bases between. The CDR3 is 16 residues long. Germline V gene sequence: CDR1 MDHEN, CDR2 SYDVKM. As DNA, the CDR3 is TGTGCCAGCAGTTTCCAACCGGGGGATTTCAGCTATGGCTACACCTTC. Translating gives CASSFQPGDFSYGYTF.